The clone carrying this T cell receptor (beta chain) appeared many times. The antigen is not known. TCRdb reprocessed the reads via MiXCR and lists one record per CDR3 protein. Of about 450,000 distinct CDR3 sequences in the sample, 30% to 40% were seen once. The source of the sample is a study of T cell repertoires in cytomegalovirus infection. Study overall: Shared public TCR beta signatures pointed to both CMV infection and a matching HLA type. Study-level points and caveats: Ex vivo, HLA-C-restricted CMV-specific TCR beta clonotypes prevailed over the rest of the response. Cumulative frequency of public TCR beta families picked out carriers of CMV plus the relevant HLA.

V dropped 4 bases and J dropped 7; count of bases not matched to a gene: 5. Germline CDR1 and CDR2: SGHTA and FQGNSA. The CDR3 consists of 13 residues. The receptor comes from a human donor in good health (CMV status not recorded). Some clones in this sample may be carry-over from other donors' samples. V gene TRBV7-2 combines with J gene TRBJ1-2, with TRBD1 matching 8 bases. The sample taken for sequencing was PBMCs. CDR3 residues: CASSSQGAVGYTF. In DNA, the CDR3 is TGTGCCAGCAGCTCGCAGGGGGCTGTTGGCTACACCTTC.